This TCR beta chain was sequenced during a study of identical twins. In TCRdb, the 5' RACE reads were re-called with MiXCR into one record per CDR3 protein. The sample records hundreds of thousands of distinct CDR3 sequences, around 6% being singletons. V was trimmed by 11 bases and J by 2 bases, leaving 12 bases between them. Germline assignment: CDR1 MGHDK and CDR2 SYGVNS. CDR3 length: 13 amino acids. The sample taken for sequencing was naive T cells sorted from blood. The gene calls are TRBV25-1 and TRBJ2-2; possibly TRBD1 or TRBD2 for D (6 bases each). The TCR sequence derives from a man aged 18 to 30 in good health. Here the CDR3 DNA reads TGTGCCCACGGGGGCAGAAACACCGGGGAGCTGTTTTTT. Its protein is CAHGGRNTGELFF.